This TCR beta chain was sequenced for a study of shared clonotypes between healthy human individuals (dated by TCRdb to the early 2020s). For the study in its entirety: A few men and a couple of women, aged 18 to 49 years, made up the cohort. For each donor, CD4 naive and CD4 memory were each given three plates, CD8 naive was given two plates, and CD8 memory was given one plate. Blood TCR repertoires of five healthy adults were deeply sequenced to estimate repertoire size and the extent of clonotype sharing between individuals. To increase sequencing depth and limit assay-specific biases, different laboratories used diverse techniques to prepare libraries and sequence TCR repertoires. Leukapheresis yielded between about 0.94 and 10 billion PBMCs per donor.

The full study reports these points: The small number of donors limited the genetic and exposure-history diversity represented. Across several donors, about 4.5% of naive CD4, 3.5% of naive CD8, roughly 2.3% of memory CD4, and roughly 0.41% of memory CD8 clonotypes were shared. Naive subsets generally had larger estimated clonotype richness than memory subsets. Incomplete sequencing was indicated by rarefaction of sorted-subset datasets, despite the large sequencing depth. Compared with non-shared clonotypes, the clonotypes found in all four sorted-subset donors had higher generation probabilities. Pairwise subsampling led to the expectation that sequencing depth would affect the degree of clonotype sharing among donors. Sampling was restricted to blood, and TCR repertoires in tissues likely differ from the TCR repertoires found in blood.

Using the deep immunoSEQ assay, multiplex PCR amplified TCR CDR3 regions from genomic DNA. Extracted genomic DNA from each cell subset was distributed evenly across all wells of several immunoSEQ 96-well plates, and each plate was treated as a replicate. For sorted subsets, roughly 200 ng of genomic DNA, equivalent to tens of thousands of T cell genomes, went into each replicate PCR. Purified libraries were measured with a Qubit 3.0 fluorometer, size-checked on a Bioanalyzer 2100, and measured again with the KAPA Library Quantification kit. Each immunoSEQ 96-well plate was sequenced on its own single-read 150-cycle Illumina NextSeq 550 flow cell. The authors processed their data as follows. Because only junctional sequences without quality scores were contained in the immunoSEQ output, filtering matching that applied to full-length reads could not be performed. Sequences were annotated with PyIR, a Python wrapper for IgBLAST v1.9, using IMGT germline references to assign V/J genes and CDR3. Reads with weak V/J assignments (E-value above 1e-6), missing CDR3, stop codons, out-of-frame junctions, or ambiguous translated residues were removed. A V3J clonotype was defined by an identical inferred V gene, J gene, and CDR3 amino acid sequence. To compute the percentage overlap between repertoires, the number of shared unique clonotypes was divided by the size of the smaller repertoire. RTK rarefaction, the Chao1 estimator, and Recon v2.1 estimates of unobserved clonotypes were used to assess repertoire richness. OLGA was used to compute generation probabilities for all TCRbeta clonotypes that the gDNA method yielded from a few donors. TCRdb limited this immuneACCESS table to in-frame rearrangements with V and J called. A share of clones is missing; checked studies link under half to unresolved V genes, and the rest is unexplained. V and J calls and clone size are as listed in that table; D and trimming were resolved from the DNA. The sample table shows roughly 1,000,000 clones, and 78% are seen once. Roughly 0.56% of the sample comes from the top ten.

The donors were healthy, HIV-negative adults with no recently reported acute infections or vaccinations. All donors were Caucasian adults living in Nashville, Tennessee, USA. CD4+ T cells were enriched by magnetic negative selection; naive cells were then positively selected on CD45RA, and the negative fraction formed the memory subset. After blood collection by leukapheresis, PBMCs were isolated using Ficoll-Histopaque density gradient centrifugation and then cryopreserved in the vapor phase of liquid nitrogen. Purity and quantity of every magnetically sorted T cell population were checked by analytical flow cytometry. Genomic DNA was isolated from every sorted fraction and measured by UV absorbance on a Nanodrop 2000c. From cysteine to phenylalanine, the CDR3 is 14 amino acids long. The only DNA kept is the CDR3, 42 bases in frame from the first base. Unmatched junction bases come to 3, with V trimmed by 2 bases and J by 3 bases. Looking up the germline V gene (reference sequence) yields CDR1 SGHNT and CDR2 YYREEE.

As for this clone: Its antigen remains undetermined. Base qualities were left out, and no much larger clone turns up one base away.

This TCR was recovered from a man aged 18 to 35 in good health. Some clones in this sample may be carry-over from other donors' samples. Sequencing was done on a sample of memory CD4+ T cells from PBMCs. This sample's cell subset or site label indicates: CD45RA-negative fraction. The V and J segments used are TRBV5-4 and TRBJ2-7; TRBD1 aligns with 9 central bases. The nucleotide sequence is TGTGCCAGCAGCTTTTCGACAGGGGGCTACGAGCAGTACTTC. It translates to CASSFSTGGYEQYF.